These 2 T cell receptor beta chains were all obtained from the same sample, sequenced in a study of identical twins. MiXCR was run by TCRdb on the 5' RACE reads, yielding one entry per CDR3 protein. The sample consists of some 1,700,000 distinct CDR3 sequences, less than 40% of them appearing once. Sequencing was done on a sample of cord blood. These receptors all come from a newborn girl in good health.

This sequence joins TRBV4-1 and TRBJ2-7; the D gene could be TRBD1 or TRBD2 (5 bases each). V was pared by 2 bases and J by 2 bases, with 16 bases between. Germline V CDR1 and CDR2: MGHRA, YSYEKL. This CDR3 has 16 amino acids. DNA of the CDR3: TGCGCCAGCAGCCAACACACCGGGACCCGGACCTACGAGCAGTACTTC. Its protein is CASSQHTGTRTYEQYF.

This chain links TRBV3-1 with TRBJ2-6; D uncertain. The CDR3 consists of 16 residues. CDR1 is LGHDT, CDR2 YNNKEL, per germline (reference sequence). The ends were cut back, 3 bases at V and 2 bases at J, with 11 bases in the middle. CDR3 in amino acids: CASSQMWTTGANVLTF. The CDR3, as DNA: TGTGCCAGCAGCCAGATGTGGACGACTGGGGCCAACGTCCTGACTTTC.